These 8 T cell receptor beta chains were sequenced from one sample in a study of Graves' ophthalmopathy and Graves' hyperthyroidism. Researchers took RNA transcripts and amplified TCR beta CDR3 regions from them. An opening RT-PCR round employed HTBI primers and preceded a second-round multiplex PCR. From the multiplex PCR reads, TCRdb called clonotypes with MiXCR, one entry per CDR3 protein. The sample has just over 400,000 distinct CDR3 sequences; over 20% are singletons. The source material was peripheral blood. Receptors were obtained from a woman aged 18-35 years with stable Graves' hyperthyroidism.

This clonotype appeared a single time. This sequence may be a read error, since a much larger clone differs from it by one base. The conserved phenylalanine or tryptophan is not found at the CDR3 terminus, so this likely reflects a read error. J is TRBJ2-3 and V is TRBV12-3 or TRBV12-4, with 11 nucleotides matching TRBD2. The CDR3 consists of 21 residues. V lost 3 bases and J lost 1; bases outside the gene matches: 18. The CDR3 loop is CASSFEILSGRALIGTDTQYL. CDR3 DNA: TGTGCCAGCAGTTTCGAGATTCTTAGCGGGAGGGCCCTCATCGGCACAGATACGCAGTATTTG.

In its sample, this clonotype was seen many times. The V call is TRBV14, the J call TRBJ1-2; 9 positions match TRBD1. Germline-derived CDR1 and CDR2 are SGHDN and FVKESK. Trimming cost V 1 base and J 1 base; bases outside gene matches: 4. The CDR3 covers 16 residues. CDR3: CASSQAPGQGNYGYTF. The CDR3 DNA reads as TGTGCCAGCAGCCAAGCCCCGGGACAGGGTAACTATGGCTACACCTTC.

This clonotype was picked up many times. Given the absence of the conserved phenylalanine or tryptophan at the CDR3 end, a read error is likely. The chain combines TRBV7-9 with TRBJ2-7; a weak D match, TRBD2 (5 bases). CDR3 length: 13 residues. Trimming took off 5 bases at V and 7 bases at J, with 15 bases between the two ends. The germline V gene has CDR1 SEHNR and CDR2 FQNEAQ (reference sequence). CDR3 sequence reads: CASSPLGRTEQYS. The CDR3, as DNA: TGTGCCAGCAGCCCACTAGGCCGGACTGAGCAGTACTCC.

This clonotype was recorded many times. The rearrangement joins TRBV20-1 to TRBJ2-7; 7 nucleotides agree with TRBD2. The J segment lost 5 bases and the V segment lost 6 bases, leaving 13 bases of the junction unmatched. Germline assignment: CDR1 DFQATT and CDR2 SNEGSKA (reference sequence). CDR3 size: 14 residues. The CDR3 region has the DNA TGCAGTGCCCAGACTGGCGGGAGTGTGGACGAGCAGTACTTC. It translates to CSAQTGGSVDEQYF.

V and J are TRBV28 and TRBJ1-6, with TRBD1 identical over 9 bases. The CDR3 has 15 residues. Germline CDR1 is MDHEN and CDR2 is SYDVKM. V dropped 7 bases and J dropped 5; count of bases not matched to a gene: 6. The CDR3 spells CASTLDRGNNSPLHF. The CDR3 DNA is TGTGCCAGCACGTTGGACAGGGGCAATAATTCACCCCTCCACTTT.

At least ten counts were recorded for this clonotype. The chain combines TRBV7-2 with TRBJ2-2; tentatively, D is TRBD1 (5 bases). Germline V gives CDR1 SGHTA, CDR2 FQGNSA. This CDR3 spans 14 amino acids. The V and J ends lost 2 bases and 9 bases respectively, with 13 bases between them. The CDR3 loop reads CASSLRGFQWELFF. In nucleotides, the CDR3 is TGTGCCAGCAGCTTAAGGGGTTTTCAGTGGGAGCTGTTTTTT.

This clonotype showed up many times. The CDR3 bases are TGTGCCAGCAGCGTAGGACATATGAACACTGAAGCTTTCTTT. It encodes CASSVGHMNTEAFF. The chain employs TRBV9 and TRBJ1-1; unclear D gene. CDR1 and CDR2 (germline): SGDLS, YYNGEE. Trimming stripped 0 bases from V and 0 bases from J, with 6 bases between. CDR3 length equals 14 residues. Filled out from reference TRBV9 and TRBJ1-1, the complete variable domain reads DSGVTQTPKHLITATGQRVTLRCSPRSGDLSVYWYQQSLDQGLQFLIQYYNGEERAKGNILERFSAQQFPDLHSELNLSSLELGDSALYFCASSVGHMNTEAFFGQGTRLTVV.

This clonotype was recorded many times. The chain recombines TRBV7-2 with TRBJ2-5; 7 bases fit TRBD2. CDR1 is SGHTA and CDR2 is FQGNSA in the germline V gene. The CDR3 has 15 amino acids. With 3 bases clipped from V and 4 bases from J, the junction kept 8 bases outside the gene matches. In DNA, the CDR3 is TGTGCCAGCAGCTTGGTTGCGGGAGAGGTAGAGACCCAGTACTTC. Translation: CASSLVAGEVETQYF.